These 14 T cell receptor beta chains share one sample of origin, sequenced in a study of T-cell memory formation after mild COVID-19. MiXCR was run by TCRdb on the 5' RACE reads, yielding one entry per CDR3 protein. The sample includes 380,000 or so distinct CDR3 sequences, roughly 13% of them seen just once. The sample comprised PBMCs or a T cell subset sorted from them (not recorded which). The origin of the receptors is a man aged 18 to 35 who had mild COVID-19 (a few samples of this study predate the infection). Cell type and time point are not known.

This clonotype was found a few times. The chain couples TRBV4-1 to TRBJ2-3, with D maybe TRBD2 (7 bases). Between the trimmed V and J ends, which lost 1 base and 4 bases, there was a span of 12 bases. The CDR3 covers 15 residues. Per the germline V gene, CDR1 is MGHRA and CDR2 is YSYEKL. The chain's CDR3 is CASSQGGGLSDTQYF. Here the CDR3 DNA reads TGCGCCAGCAGCCAAGGGGGGGGGCTCTCAGATACGCAGTATTTT.

V gene TRBV9 combines with J gene TRBJ2-3, with 7 bases identical to TRBD1. CDR3 size: 15 residues. The ends lost 5 bases at V and 6 bases at J; junction bases unmatched: 12. Germline loops: CDR1 SGDLS, CDR2 YYNGEE. CDR3: CASRGGEGQLDTQYF. The CDR3, as DNA: TGTGCCAGCAGAGGGGGCGAAGGACAGTTGGATACGCAGTATTTT.

This clonotype occurred a few times. The CDR3 sequence: CASSPGLAVRETQYF. In nucleotides, the CDR3 is TGCGCCAGCAGCCCCGGACTAGCTGTTAGGGAGACCCAGTACTTC. The chain employs TRBV5-1 and TRBJ2-5; 8 positions agree with TRBD2. Trimming took 4 bases from V and 5 from J; bases not matched to a gene: 10. This CDR3 region has 15 residues. Germline CDR1 reads SGHRS; CDR2 reads YFSETQ.

There are many counts of this clonotype. The V and J genes are TRBV7-2 and TRBJ1-6, with D perhaps matching TRBD1 (6 bases). The germline V and J ends were trimmed by 3 bases and 9 bases, with 9 bases remaining between them. CDR3 size: 13 residues. From germline, CDR1 is SGHTA and CDR2 FQGNSA. The CDR3 spells CASSFNRVSPLHF. The CDR3 DNA reads as TGTGCCAGCAGCTTCAACAGGGTTTCACCCCTCCACTTT.

This clonotype has just a few counts. V is TRBV5-1 and J is TRBJ1-3; TRBD1 might be the D (6 bases). This CDR3 has 17 amino acids. The germline V gene has CDR1 SGHRS and CDR2 YFSETQ. Trimming left V 2 bases short and J 0 bases short, with 15 bases between. CDR3 DNA sequence: TGCGCCAGCAGCTTACAGGGAACGGCGTCCTCTGGAAACACCATATATTTT. This sequence encodes CASSLQGTASSGNTIYF.

This chain connects TRBV12-3 or TRBV12-4 to TRBJ1-2; D is unclear. The V end lost 5 bases, the J end lost 4 bases, and 17 bases lay between the germline ends. This CDR3 has 15 amino acids. CDR3 sequence: CASSPRAVNLYGYTF. As DNA, the CDR3 is TGTGCCAGCAGTCCACGGGCCGTTAACCTCTATGGCTACACCTTC.

The chain is built from TRBV12-3 or TRBV12-4 and TRBJ1-4, with TRBD1 matching 7 bases. CDR3 length equals 14 residues. The V segment lost 5 bases and the J segment 5 bases; nucleotides outside the gene matches: 5. The chain's CDR3 is CASSGDSRNEKLFF. CDR3 bases: TGTGCCAGCAGTGGGGACAGCAGGAATGAAAAACTGTTTTTT.

This clonotype came up a few times. V and J are TRBV28 and TRBJ2-7; 11 bases agree with TRBD1. The CDR3 is 16 amino acids. Germline V gene data show CDR1 as MDHEN and CDR2 as SYDVKM. V dropped 3 bases and J dropped 2; count of bases not matched to a gene: 6. The CDR3 spells CASSFVGTGGPYEQYV. CDR3 DNA: TGTGCCAGCAGTTTTGTCGGGACAGGGGGGCCCTACGAGCAGTACGTC.

The chain links TRBV19 to TRBJ1-6; 9 positions agree with TRBD1. The CDR3 spans 17 residues. Germline trimming cut 11 bases from V and 7 bases from J; bases unmatched to any gene: 18. Germline V gives CDR1 LNHDA, CDR2 SQIVND (reference sequence). CDR3 sequence (DNA): TGTGCCGCCGCGCCGGGACAGGGTGGATGGGGGAATTCACCCCTCCACTTT. The encoded protein is CAAAPGQGGWGNSPLHF.

The V and J genes are TRBV10-3 and TRBJ1-2; tentatively, D is TRBD1 (6 bases). Germline lookup yields CDR1 ENHRY and CDR2 SYGVKD. V was clipped by 4 bases and J by 1 base, with 7 bases between them. CDR3 length: 13 residues. The CDR3 DNA reads as TGTGCCATCAGTGGACAGGTTAACTATGGCTACACCTTC. Encoded protein: CAISGQVNYGYTF.

The gene calls are TRBV12-3 or TRBV12-4 and TRBJ2-7, with D perhaps matching TRBD2 (6 bases). The length of the CDR3 is 16 residues. V was trimmed by 4 bases and J by 1 base, leaving 17 bases between them. The CDR3 DNA reads TGTGCCAGCAGTTCCACTGCGGGACGGAATTCCTACGAGCAGTACTTC. Translated: CASSSTAGRNSYEQYF.

V and J are TRBV6-5 and TRBJ2-2; no reliable D call. Per the germline V gene, CDR1 is MNHEY and CDR2 is SVGAGI. This CDR3 is built from 14 residues. V was pared by 0 bases and J by 9 bases, with 11 bases between. CDR3: CASSYSSANRELFF. The CDR3 DNA reads TGTGCCAGCAGTTACTCGAGTGCTAATCGGGAGCTGTTTTTT.

This clonotype was detected only a few times. This sequence joins TRBV19 and TRBJ2-1; unclear D gene. This CDR3 is 13 amino acids long. Germline CDR1 and CDR2: LNHDA and SQIVND (reference sequence). Trimming stripped 0 bases from V and 9 bases from J, with 9 bases between. The CDR3: CASSIDRNREQFF. CDR3 nucleotides: TGTGCCAGTAGTATAGATAGGAATCGTGAGCAGTTCTTC.

V is TRBV5-1 and J is TRBJ1-1; tentatively, D is TRBD1 (6 bases). The CDR3 length is 16 residues. The germline V gene encodes CDR1 SGHRS and CDR2 YFSETQ. V gave up 3 bases and J gave up 5 bases, with 20 bases separating them. The CDR3 loop reads CASSSTTGRKSTEAFF. The CDR3 bases are TGCGCCAGCAGCTCGACTACAGGGCGAAAATCTACTGAAGCTTTCTTT. Full variable domain (remainder filled in from reference TRBV5-1 and TRBJ1-1): KAGVTQTPRYLIKTRGQQVTLSCSPISGHRSVSWYQQTPGQGLQFLFEYFSETQRNKGNFPGRFSGRQFSNSRSEMNVSTLELGDSALYLCASSSTTGRKSTEAFFGQGTRLTVV.